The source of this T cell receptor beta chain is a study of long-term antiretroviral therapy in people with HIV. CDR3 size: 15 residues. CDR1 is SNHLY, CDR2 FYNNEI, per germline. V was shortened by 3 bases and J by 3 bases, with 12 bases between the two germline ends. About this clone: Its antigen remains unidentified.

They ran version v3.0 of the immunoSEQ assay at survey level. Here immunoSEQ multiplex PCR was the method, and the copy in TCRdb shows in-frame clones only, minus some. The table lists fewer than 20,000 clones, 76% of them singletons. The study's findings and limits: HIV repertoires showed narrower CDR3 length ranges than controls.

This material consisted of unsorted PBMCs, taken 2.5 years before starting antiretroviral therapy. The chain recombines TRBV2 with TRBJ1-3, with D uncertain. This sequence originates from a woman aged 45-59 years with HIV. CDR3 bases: TGTGCCAGCAGTGACGTTGTGTTTGGTGGAAACACCATATATTTT. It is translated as CASSDVVFGGNTIYF. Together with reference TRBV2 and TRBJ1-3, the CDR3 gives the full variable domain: EPEVTQTPSHQVTQMGQEVILRCVPISNHLYFYWYRQILGQKVEFLVSFYNNEISEKSEIFDDQFSVERPDGSNFTLKIRSTKLEDSAMYFCASSDVVFGGNTIYFGEGSWLTVV.